The 25 T cell receptor beta chains given below trace back to one sample, sequenced in a study of T cells in Graves' hyperthyroidism and ophthalmopathy. It was RNA transcripts that yielded the amplified TCR beta CDR3 regions. The HTBI set primed first-round TCR CDR3 RT-PCR. One entry per CDR3 protein, called by TCRdb with MiXCR from the multiplex PCR reads. The sample has a few hundred thousand distinct CDR3 sequences, approximately 15% seen once. Sequenced input: blood. The source is a woman between 40 and 55 years old with Graves' hyperthyroidism.

The J gene is TRBJ2-1, the V gene TRBV5-8, with a possible D match to TRBD2 (5 bases). CDR3 length equals 14 residues. V was cut by 0 bases and J by 3 bases, with 7 bases left in between. From germline, CDR1 is SGHTS and CDR2 YDEGEE. CDR3 DNA sequence: TGTGCCAGCAGCTTGGGAGGGTACTACAATGAGCAGTTCTTC. This gives the protein CASSLGGYYNEQFF.

This clonotype was seen many times. The chain couples TRBV7-2 to TRBJ2-7; 9 nucleotides line up with TRBD1. The CDR3 covers 15 residues. Per the germline V gene, CDR1 is SGHTA and CDR2 is FQGNSA. Trimming cost V 5 bases and J 4 bases; bases outside gene matches: 9. The CDR3 sequence is CASSTQGAGWYEQYF. CDR3 bases: TGTGCCAGCAGCACACAGGGGGCCGGCTGGTACGAGCAGTACTTC. The full variable domain, rest sourced from reference TRBV7-2 and TRBJ2-7, is GAGVSQSPSNKVTEKGKDVELRCDPISGHTALYWYRQSLGQGLEFLIYFQGNSAPDKSGLPSDRFSAERTGGSVSTLTIQRTQQEDSAVYLCASSTQGAGWYEQYFGPGTRLTVT.

The chain combines TRBV19 with TRBJ1-6, with D possibly matching TRBD1 (5 bases). The CDR3 runs 12 residues. CDR1 and CDR2 from the germline V gene are LNHDA and SQIVND (reference sequence). V was trimmed by 9 bases and J by 8 bases, leaving 11 bases between them. CDR3 in DNA: TGTGCCAGCAGGGATTTGGATTCACCCCTCCACTTT. Protein: CASRDLDSPLHF.

This chain joins TRBV3-1 and TRBJ2-7, with D perhaps TRBD2 (6 bases). Germline lookup yields CDR1 LGHDT and CDR2 YNNKEL (reference sequence). Trimming pared 5 bases from V and 2 bases from J, leaving 22 bases between. This CDR3 is 17 amino acids long. CDR3 DNA: TGTGCCAGCAGCGCCCGACCGACTAGTACCCTTGCCTACGAGCAGTACTTC. Protein: CASSARPTSTLAYEQYF.

This clonotype was seen ten or more times. This chain joins TRBV11-1 and TRBJ1-1; D call uncertain. Germline V lookup: CDR1 SGHAT, CDR2 FQDESV (reference sequence). The CDR3 covers 15 residues. V shed 6 bases and J shed 6 bases, with 20 bases lying between them. DNA of the CDR3: TGTGCCAGCAGTTCACTACCGAACCCTCCGGCTGAAGCTTTCTTT. Translating it yields CASSSLPNPPAEAFF.

This clonotype was observed at least ten times. The chain is built from TRBV18 and TRBJ1-1, with 8 positions matching TRBD1. This CDR3 is built from 13 residues. V was pared by 2 bases and J by 7 bases, with 3 bases of the junction left unmatched. Germline values: CDR1 KGHSH, CDR2 LQKENI. Here the CDR3 reads CASSPGQGFEAFF. CDR3 sequence (DNA): TGTGCCAGCTCACCAGGACAGGGCTTTGAAGCTTTCTTT.

There are a few counts of this clonotype. The chain employs TRBV20-1 and TRBJ2-7; no clear D. The V gene's germline CDR1 is DFQATT and CDR2 SNEGSKA (reference sequence). The CDR3 length is 14 residues. Trimming took off 6 bases at V and 5 bases at J, with 20 bases between the two ends. The CDR3 here is CSAPGQALVDEQYF. The CDR3 DNA is TGCAGTGCACCGGGCCAGGCCTTAGTCGACGAGCAGTACTTC.

The V call is TRBV5-1, the J call TRBJ2-1; TRBD2 matches 7 bases. The V gene end was trimmed by 4 bases and the J gene end by 7 bases; junction bases not matched to a gene: 8. CDR3 length: 14 residues. Germline assignment: CDR1 SGHRS and CDR2 YFSETQ. For the CDR3, the DNA is TGCGCCAGCAGCCAGCGGGACTCAATGAATGAGCAGTTCTTC. Amino acids: CASSQRDSMNEQFF.

This clonotype was seen only a few times. The chain couples TRBV5-1 to TRBJ2-2; no firm D call. The CDR3 is made up of 14 amino acids. V shed 4 bases and J shed 1 base, with 8 bases lying between them. Germline-derived CDR1 and CDR2 are SGHRS and YFSETQ. In DNA form, the CDR3 reads TGCGCCAGCAGCGTGGAAAAGAACACCGGGGAGCTGTTTTTT. It specifies CASSVEKNTGELFF.

This clonotype was seen at least ten times. The chain recombines TRBV7-2 with TRBJ1-1; weak D call: TRBD1 (6 bases). The germline V and J ends were trimmed by 3 bases and 5 bases, with 16 bases remaining between them. The CDR3 loop spans 15 amino acids. Per germline, CDR1 SGHTA and CDR2 FQGNSA. CDR3 nucleotide sequence: TGTGCCAGCAGCTTCGGAAGCAGGGGCGGGACTGAAGCTTTCTTT. Translation: CASSFGSRGGTEAFF.

This clonotype was seen at least ten times. CDR3 in amino acids: CASSFGVGNEQFF. The CDR3 bases are TGTGCCAGCAGTTTTGGGGTTGGTAATGAGCAGTTCTTC. The chain carries TRBV27 and TRBJ2-1, with unresolved D. The germline CDR1 and CDR2 sequences are MNHEY and SMNVEV (reference sequence). V was shortened by 3 bases and J by 7 bases, with 10 bases between the two germline ends. This CDR3 comprises 13 residues.

CDR3 residues: CASSFNLGTGGYQPQHF. The CDR3 DNA reads as TGTGCCAGCAGTTTCAACTTGGGGACAGGGGGCTATCAGCCCCAGCATTTT. The chain employs TRBV28 and TRBJ1-5, with 12 positions matching TRBD1. The V gene's germline CDR1 is MDHEN and CDR2 SYDVKM. With V trimmed by 3 bases and J by 5 bases, 8 bases remained unmatched. CDR3 length: 17 residues.

This clonotype appeared many times. The J gene is TRBJ1-5, the V gene TRBV28; no clear D. Germline assignment: CDR1 MDHEN and CDR2 SYDVKM. The CDR3 loop spans 12 amino acids. Between the trimmed V and J ends, which lost 2 bases and 7 bases, there was a span of 6 bases. The CDR3 DNA reads as TGTGCCAGCAGTTTACGCGACCAGCCCCAGCATTTT. Translation gives CASSLRDQPQHF.

In its sample, this clonotype was seen many times. The chain uses TRBV2 and TRBJ2-7, with D maybe TRBD1 (7 bases). Trimming took off 3 bases at V and 3 bases at J, with 12 bases between the two ends. CDR1 and CDR2 (germline): SNHLY, FYNNEI. The CDR3 totals 14 residues. CDR3 residues: CASSDGQDYYEQYF. The CDR3 DNA reads as TGTGCCAGCAGTGACGGACAGGACTACTACGAGCAGTACTTC.

This clonotype has a count of ten or more. The J gene is TRBJ2-7, the V gene TRBV7-9; no reliable D call. V was cut by 5 bases and J by 5 bases, with 13 bases left in between. This CDR3 has 13 amino acids. Germline CDR1 is SEHNR and CDR2 is FQNEAQ (reference sequence). CDR3 nucleotides: TGTGCCAGCAGCCTAGATGTGGGTAACGAGCAGTACTTC. This gives the protein CASSLDVGNEQYF.

This clonotype has a count of ten or more. This chain links TRBV27 with TRBJ1-2; 8 bases match TRBD1. V shed 8 bases and J 3 bases; nucleotides not matched to a gene: 5. Looked up from germline, CDR1 is MNHEY and CDR2 is SMNVEV (reference sequence). This CDR3 is built from 13 residues. The DNA for the CDR3 is TGTGCCAGCGGAGACAGGGGTTACTATGGCTACACCTTC. Residues: CASGDRGYYGYTF.

This clonotype was seen repeatedly, ten times or more. The chain is built from TRBV5-1 and TRBJ2-7; no clear D. Germline CDR1 SGHRS, CDR2 YFSETQ. CDR3 length equals 17 residues. Between the trimmed V and J ends, which lost 1 base and 2 bases, there was a span of 19 bases. The CDR3 DNA sequence: TGCGCCAGCAGCTTGACCCCCCTCGGCCCCACCACCTACGAGCAGTACTTC. Protein: CASSLTPLGPTTYEQYF. Complete variable domain (other parts from reference TRBV5-1 and TRBJ2-7): KAGVTQTPRYLIKTRGQQVTLSCSPISGHRSVSWYQQTPGQGLQFLFEYFSETQRNKGNFPGRFSGRQFSNSRSEMNVSTLELGDSALYLCASSLTPLGPTTYEQYFGPGTRLTVT.

The V and J genes are TRBV28 and TRBJ1-2; D uncertain. The CDR3 is made up of 15 amino acids. CDR1 MDHEN and CDR2 SYDVKM come from the germline V gene. The V gene lost 6 bases and the J gene lost 2 bases, with 16 bases spanning the gap. Written as DNA, the CDR3 is TGTGCCAGCAGCCCTGCCGGTGCCTTAAACTATGGCTACACCTTC. This translates into CASSPAGALNYGYTF.

In this sample, this clonotype turned up a few times. The J gene is TRBJ2-2, the V gene TRBV15, with TRBD1 matching 7 bases. Germline loops: CDR1 LNHNV, CDR2 YYDKDF (reference sequence). The CDR3 has 16 residues. Unmatched junction bases numbered 2, after V lost 0 bases and J lost 1 base. Here the CDR3 DNA reads TGTGCCACCAGCAGAGAAAGGACAGGGAACACCGGGGAGCTGTTTTTT. Encoded protein: CATSRERTGNTGELFF.

There are many counts of this clonotype. The rearrangement joins TRBV7-9 to TRBJ2-5, with no clear D. CDR3 length: 13 residues. Trimming stripped 1 base from V and 2 bases from J, with 5 bases between. Germline V gene sequence: CDR1 SEHNR, CDR2 FQNEAQ (reference sequence). CDR3 loop: CASSLVEQETQYF. The CDR3 DNA reads TGTGCCAGCAGCTTAGTAGAACAAGAGACCCAGTACTTC. Full variable domain (missing parts from reference TRBV7-9 and TRBJ2-5): DTGVSQNPRHKITKRGQNVTFRCDPISEHNRLYWYRQTLGQGPEFLTYFQNEAQLEKSRLLSDRFSAERPKGSFSTLEIQRTEQGDSAMYLCASSLVEQETQYFGPGTRLLVL.

This clonotype was picked up one time. The V gene is TRBV19, the J gene TRBJ2-7; D perhaps matches TRBD2 (6 bases). This CDR3 comprises 13 residues. Germline assignment: CDR1 LNHDA and CDR2 SQIVND (reference sequence). V lost 3 bases and J 4 bases, leaving 10 bases between the germline ends. The CDR3 sequence: CASSIGSGYEQYF. DNA of the CDR3: TGTGCCAGTAGTATTGGGAGCGGGTACGAGCAGTACTTC.

This clonotype was seen repeatedly, ten times or more. This chain links TRBV7-8 with TRBJ1-5; no reliable D call. This CDR3 has 15 residues. Trimming took off 7 bases at V and 6 bases at J, with 19 bases between the two ends. The germline V gene has CDR1 SGHVS and CDR2 FQNEAQ. The CDR3 DNA is TGTGCCAGCACCCACGAGGCAGGTTCGGGTCAGCCCCAGCATTTT. Translating it yields CASTHEAGSGQPQHF.

This chain joins TRBV7-3 and TRBJ1-5, with 10 bases that match TRBD1. Germline trimming cut 2 bases from V and 7 bases from J; bases unmatched to any gene: 5. Looked up from germline, CDR1 is SGHTA and CDR2 is FQGTGA. This CDR3 is built from 15 residues. The CDR3 reads CASSLGQGGCQPQHF. CDR3 nucleotides: TGTGCCAGCAGCTTAGGACAGGGGGGATGCCAGCCCCAGCATTTT.

This clonotype was detected a few times. The chain joins TRBV13 to TRBJ1-4; the D gene is possibly TRBD1 (5 bases). CDR1 PRHDT and CDR2 FYEKMQ come from the germline V gene (reference sequence). The CDR3 totals 13 residues. V lost 5 bases and J lost 7, with 11 bases in between. As DNA, the CDR3 is TGTGCCAGCAGCATACGGGGGACTGAAAAACTGTTTTTT. It encodes CASSIRGTEKLFF.

The V and J genes are TRBV18 and TRBJ2-1; 11 bases line up with TRBD2. The V and J ends lost 0 bases and 7 bases, in that order; junction bases with no gene match: 5. CDR1 and CDR2 from the germline V gene are KGHSH and LQKENI. The CDR3 has 16 amino acids. CDR3 protein: CASSPPYLAGGNEQFF. CDR3 in DNA: TGTGCCAGCTCACCACCTTACCTAGCGGGAGGTAATGAGCAGTTCTTC.